A selection of T cell receptor beta chains follows, all from one sample in a study of blood T cell repertoires in COVID-19. The method was immunoSEQ multiplex PCR; TCRdb's version includes in-frame clones alone and lacks a portion of them. The sample records around 360,000 clones, around 87% being singletons. The sample was peripheral blood. The receptors come from a woman aged 25 to 39 with COVID-19, enrolled during active disease. Each CDR3 is given with its conserved first and last residue. A D gene is named only where the DNA matches it firmly. Clone size is shown for a subset of rows, as once, few, many or a class of expanded clone.

DNA: TGCGCCAGCAGCTTGGTGGGACAGGGGGCCTACGAGCAGTACTTC; CDR3: CASSLVGQGAYEQYF; size: .; V: TRBV5-1; D: TRBD1; J: TRBJ2-7
DNA: TGTGCCAGCAGCTTAGGTCTTCTAGCGGCGGGAGGACGGACCGGGGAGCTGTTTTTT; CDR3: CASSLGLLAAGGRTGELFF; size: .; V: TRBV7-2; D: TRBD2; J: TRBJ2-2
DNA: TGTGCCAGCAGTGTACTAGCGGGAAAAACGAACACCGGGGAGCTGTTTTTT; CDR3: CASSVLAGKTNTGELFF; size: .; V: TRBV6-1; D: TRBD2; J: TRBJ2-2
DNA: TGTGCCAGCAGCTCCGGTGACGTGACTAGGAGCGGGGAGACCCAGTACTTC; CDR3: CASSSGDVTRSGETQYF; size: .; V: TRBV11-2; D: .; J: TRBJ2-5
DNA: TGTGCCAGCAGTTTATCCAGACAGAGTAATGAAAAACTGTTTTTT; CDR3: CASSLSRQSNEKLFF; size: .; V: TRBV28; D: .; J: TRBJ1-4
DNA: TGTGCCAGCAGCGTCGACAGTGGTAATGAAAAACTGTTTTTT; CDR3: CASSVDSGNEKLFF; size: .; V: TRBV9; D: .; J: TRBJ1-4
DNA: TGCGCCAGCAGCTTGGGCGCGGCCACAGATACGCAGTATTTT; CDR3: CASSLGAATDTQYF; size: .; V: TRBV5-1; D: .; J: TRBJ2-3
DNA: TGTGCCAGCAACCCCCAGAACTATAATTCACCCCTCCACTTT; CDR3: CASNPQNYNSPLHF; size: .; V: TRBV6-6; D: .; J: TRBJ1-6
DNA: TGTGCCAGCAGTCTGACTAGCGGGAGGGCCTTGGAGACCCAGTACTTC; CDR3: CASSLTSGRALETQYF; size: once; V: TRBV2; D: TRBD2; J: TRBJ2-5
DNA: TGTGCCAGCAGCTTCGGACAGGAAGAGACCCAGTACTTC; CDR3: CASSFGQEETQYF; size: .; V: TRBV5-4; D: TRBD1; J: TRBJ2-5
DNA: TGTGCCAGTAGTATTACGAGCGGTGCCTACGAGCAGTACTTC; CDR3: CASSITSGAYEQYF; size: .; V: TRBV19; D: .; J: TRBJ2-7
DNA: TGTGCCAGCAGTTTATCGGAGACCGGGGAGCTGTTTTTT; CDR3: CASSLSETGELFF; size: .; V: TRBV12-3/TRBV12-4; D: .; J: TRBJ2-2